Below, 8 T cell receptor beta chains from the same sample are listed, as sequenced in a study of T cell responses to AZD1222 COVID-19 vaccine. Sequencing used immunoSEQ multiplex PCR; TCRdb keeps in-frame clones, though not all of them. Of over 95,000 clones detected, approximately 90% appear once; the ten largest clones hold around 6%. Sequenced material: peripheral blood, taken 28 days after the second AZD1222 dose. The receptors here all came from an adult who received the AZD1222 COVID-19 vaccine.

The genes are TRBV19 and TRBJ1-6; no clear D. CDR1 and CDR2 (germline): LNHDA, SQIVND (reference sequence). This CDR3 contains 14 residues. V lost 8 bases to trimming and J lost 7 bases, with 15 bases between them. The CDR3 DNA sequence: TGTGCCAGTGCCAACCGGGAGAGGAATTCACCCCTCCACTTT. It encodes CASANRERNSPLHF.

The chain joins TRBV2 to TRBJ1-5, with D possibly being TRBD1 (6 bases). Germline CDR1 SNHLY, CDR2 FYNNEI. Deletions cut 9 bases from V and 4 bases from J, with 10 bases between. This CDR3 contains 12 residues. CDR3 amino acids: CASTGRNQPQHF. CDR3 nucleotide sequence: TGTGCCAGTACAGGGAGGAATCAGCCCCAGCATTTT.

This clone was recorded once. The rearrangement links TRBV2 to TRBJ1-6; 9 nucleotides agree with TRBD1. The CDR3 has 13 residues. The germline V gene has CDR1 SNHLY and CDR2 FYNNEI. Unmatched junction bases numbered 6, after V lost 7 bases and J lost 11 bases. CDR3 coding DNA: TGTGCCAGCAATGGACAGGGGTCGGCACCCCTCCACTTT. Amino acid sequence: CASNGQGSAPLHF.

In its sample, this clone was seen once. The chain joins TRBV10-1 to TRBJ2-5; possible D gene TRBD1, 5 bases. Trimming removed 3 bases from V and 5 bases from J, with 10 bases in between. Per the germline V gene, CDR1 is WNHNN and CDR2 is SYGVQD (reference sequence). The CDR3 totals 13 residues. As DNA, the CDR3 is TGCGCCAGCAGTGAAAGGGGCGCGGAGACCCAGTACTTC. Protein: CASSERGAETQYF.

The chain uses TRBV20-1 and TRBJ2-1; D unclear. The CDR3 is 10 residues long. V was trimmed by 6 bases and J by 4 bases, leaving 4 bases between them. Germline V CDR1 and CDR2: DFQATT, SNEGSKA (reference sequence). The CDR3 is CSAIYNEQFF. The CDR3 region has the DNA TGCAGTGCCATATACAATGAGCAGTTCTTC.

The chain employs TRBV6-5 and TRBJ1-6; D not certain. Germline CDR1 and CDR2: MNHEY and SVGAGI. The CDR3 length is 13 residues. V lost 2 bases and J 7 bases, leaving 6 bases between the germline ends. CDR3 loop: CASSYNLNSPLHF. In DNA, the CDR3 is TGTGCCAGCAGTTACAACCTCAATTCACCCCTCCACTTT.

This clone was counted a few times. The chain couples TRBV4-3 to TRBJ2-7; 8 nucleotides line up with TRBD1. CDR1 and CDR2 from the germline V gene are LGHNA and YSLEER. The CDR3 extends over 16 amino acids. The J segment lost 4 bases and the V segment lost 0 bases, leaving 8 bases of the junction unmatched. The CDR3: CASSQDLTGGFYEQYF. Here the CDR3 DNA reads TGCGCCAGCAGCCAAGATCTAACAGGGGGATTTTACGAGCAGTACTTC.

V and J are TRBV27 and TRBJ2-5, with D possibly TRBD2 on 5 matching bases. V was cut by 2 bases and J by 5 bases, with 15 bases left in between. The CDR3 has 15 amino acids. Germline V gene sequence: CDR1 MNHEY, CDR2 SMNVEV (reference sequence). The CDR3 DNA follows: TGTGCCAGCAGTTTAGAAGCGGCACCTTGGGAGACCCAGTACTTC. Encoded protein: CASSLEAAPWETQYF.